This entry concerns a single TCR beta chain. The target antigen is unknown. Before sequencing took place, the ViraFEST assay used viral peptide pools to expand antigen-specific CD4+ T cells. Having been cultured for about ten days, the cells underwent CD4+ T cell isolation. Vaccine recipients lacked prior SARS-CoV-2 infection and had negative nucleocapsid antibodies. The data were taken from a study of vaccination effects on CD4 cells after COVID-19. Using immunoSEQ multiplex PCR, the repertoire was profiled, and TCRdb retains in-frame clones only, with some absent. The data contain roughly 41,000 clones, over 75% of them singletons. The V end was cut by 2 bases, the J end by 1 base, with 5 bases between. CDR1 MNHEY and CDR2 SMNVEV come from the germline V gene (reference sequence). The length of the CDR3 is 13 residues.

The chain joins TRBV27 to TRBJ1-1; D gene unclear. Source: CD4+ T cells from PBMCs cultured with HCoV-NL63 spike peptides, taken before COVID-19 vaccination. The receptor's source is a human donor who received a COVID-19 vaccine. CDR3 loop: CASSLTRNTEAFF. Written as DNA, the CDR3 is TGTGCCAGCAGTTTAACGAGGAACACTGAAGCTTTCTTT.